This is a list of T cell receptor beta chains from one sample in a study of tumor and adjacent non-tumor tissue in lung cancer. TCRdb re-derived calls from the multiplex PCR reads in MiXCR, one entry per CDR3 protein. The sample lists 75,000 to 90,000 distinct CDR3 sequences, around three quarters occurring once. Sequenced material: distant non-tumor lung tissue. These receptor sequences come from a woman aged 50 to 65 with non-small cell lung cancer. The CDR3 runs from the conserved cysteine through the conserved F or W. A D gene is named only where the DNA matches it firmly. Part of the rows lack a size; the others show once, few, many or a class for expanded clones.

v_call	d_call	clone_size	j_call	cdr3_aa	cdr3_nt
TRBV7-8	NA	NA	TRBJ1-3	CAGSSQRIRQATGNTTYF	TGTGCCGGCAGTTCACAGCGGATCCGACAGGCTACTGGAAACACCACATATTTT
TRBV11-2	NA	NA	TRBJ1-1	CTSSLLMLGTEAFF	TGTACCAGTAGCTTGCTAATGCTGGGAACTGAAGCCTTCTTT
TRBV6-1	NA	once	TRBJ1-2	CVSSGRGLDYGYTF	TGTGTCAGTAGTGGCAGAGGGCTCGACTATGGCTACACCTTC
TRBV6-1	TRBD2	once	TRBJ2-1	CANSGGRAHYNEQFF	TGTGCCAACAGTGGGGGGAGGGCCCATTATAATGAGCAGTTCTTC
TRBV4-1	TRBD2	NA	TRBJ2-3	CASSQELAVDTHYF	TGCGCCAGCAGCCAAGAACTAGCGGTAGATACGCACTATTTT
TRBV12-3/TRBV12-4	TRBD2	NA	TRBJ2-2	CASTNLAGVATEELFF	TGTGCCAGTACCAATCTAGCGGGAGTGGCCACCGAGGAGCTGTTTTTT
TRBV4-1	TRBD2	NA	TRBJ2-1	CANNHPGLAGGPSYNEQFF	TGCGCCAACAACCACCCGGGACTAGCTGGGGGACCCTCCTACAATGAGCAGTTCTTC
TRBV11-2	TRBD2	NA	TRBJ2-2	CVSSSTSGTRELFF	TGTGTCAGCAGCTCGACTAGCGGGACCAGGGAGCTATTTTTT
TRBV5-1	NA	few	TRBJ2-2	CASSLASGTTGELFF	TGCGCCAGCAGCTTGGCTTCGGGGACCACCGGGGAGCTGTTTTTT
TRBV6-6	NA	NA	TRBJ1-1	CASRYTGDTEAFF	TGTGCCAGCAGATACACGGGGGACACTGAAGCTTTCTTT
TRBV6-6	NA	NA	TRBJ1-1	CASSYSRDTDAFF	TGTGCCAGCAGTTACTCGAGGGACACGGACGCTTTCTTT
TRBV7-8	TRBD1	NA	TRBJ2-7	CARCLVVGGRTGFYEQYF	TGTGCCAGATGCTTAGTCGTTGGCGGCCGGACAGGGTTCTACGAGCAGTACTTC
TRBV29-1	NA	NA	TRBJ2-1	CSVELRGSSYNDQFF	TGCAGCGTTGAGTTAAGAGGGAGCTCCTACAATGACCAGTTCTTC
TRBV5-1	TRBD2	NA	TRBJ2-1	CASSFPQGTSERAAYNEQFF	TGCGCCAGTAGTTTTCCTCAGGGGACTAGCGAAAGGGCCGCCTACAATGAGCAGTTCTTC
TRBV20-1	NA	many	TRBJ1-4	CSALDVEKLFF	TGCAGTGCCTTGGACGTTGAAAAACTGTTTTTT
TRBV7-9	NA	many	TRBJ2-7	CASSLRGTYEQYF	TGTGCCAGCAGCTTGCGGGGAACCTACGAGCAGTACTTC
TRBV24-1	NA	NA	TRBJ2-1	CGTSAEGRTSYNEQFF	TGTGGCACCAGTGCGGAAGGGCGTACCTCCTACAATGAGCAATTCTTC
TRBV6-5	TRBD2	NA	TRBJ2-7	CASSRISGRSYEQYF	TGTGCCAGCAGTCGGATTAGCGGGCGATCATACGAGCAGTACTTC
TRBV6-5	TRBD1	NA	TRBJ2-1	CASIYSDRIYNEQFF	TGTGCCAGCATTTATTCGGACAGGATTTATAATGAGCAGTTCTTC
TRBV6-5	TRBD2	NA	TRBJ2-2	CAISRLLLAGAPGELFF	TGTGCCATCAGTCGGTTGTTACTAGCGGGAGCCCCCGGGGAGCTGTTTTTT
TRBV10-3	NA	NA	TRBJ2-3	CAISESVVGGTQYF	TGTGCCATCAGTGAGTCGGTAGTAGGAGGTACGCAGTATTTT
TRBV29-1	TRBD1	once	TRBJ2-1	CSVEGGDRVVYYNEQSF	TGCAGCGTTGAAGGGGGAGACAGGGTAGTGTACTACAATGAGCAGTCCTTC
TRBV5-6	NA	NA	TRBJ2-3	CTRSLAGTGSDTQYF	TGTACCAGGAGCTTGGCGGGCACAGGTTCAGATACGCAGTATTTT
TRBV12-3/TRBV12-4	NA	NA	TRBJ2-7	CASRGHVYEHYF	TGTGCCAGCAGGGGACATGTCTACGAGCATTACTTC
TRBV12-3/TRBV12-4	TRBD1	many	TRBJ1-2	CASSLDRGKGGYTF	TGTGCCAGCAGTTTGGACAGGGGGAAGGGTGGCTACACCTTC
TRBV6-1	NA	NA	TRBJ2-7	CTSSLGTGPNYEQYF	TGTACCAGCAGCCTCGGGACGGGACCTAACTACGAGCAGTACTTC
TRBV5-1	TRBD1	once	TRBJ2-6	CASSPVTGIGSNVLTF	TGCGCCAGCAGCCCTGTGACAGGGATAGGGTCCAACGTCCTGACTTTC
TRBV5-4	TRBD1	NA	TRBJ2-7	CPRDSYDYEQYF	TGTCCCAGGGACAGCTACGACTACGAGCAGTACTTC
TRBV4-1	NA	many	TRBJ1-2	CASSQVVGSYYGYTF	TGCGCCAGCAGCCAAGTCGTGGGCTCCTACTATGGCTACACCTTC
TRBV10-3	NA	NA	TRBJ2-7	CSISESYSPIPSYEQYF	TGTTCCATCAGTGAGTCTTATTCTCCTATACCTTCCTACGAGCAGTACTTC
TRBV20-1	NA	NA	TRBJ1-5	CSASYQNLYSNQPQRF	TGCAGTGCTAGTTACCAAAACCTTTATAGCAATCAGCCCCAGCGTTTT
TRBV10-3	NA	many	TRBJ2-7	CAISDIEEQYF	TGTGCCATCAGTGACATCGAGGAGCAGTACTTC
TRBV6-1	NA	NA	TRBJ1-3	CANSVGHSPFENTIYF	TGTGCCAACAGTGTCGGACATAGCCCCTTCGAAAACACCATATATTTT
TRBV11-1	NA	NA	TRBJ1-6	CASSRTLVSPLHF	TGTGCCAGCAGCCGGACACTGGTTTCACCCCTCCACTTT
TRBV4-1	NA	NA	TRBJ1-5	CACSQVPGSNQPQHF	TGCGCCTGCAGTCAAGTACCAGGGTCCAATCAGCCCCAGCATTTT
TRBV6-5	TRBD1	NA	TRBJ1-1	CASSLQGQGLPEAIF	TGTGCCAGCAGTTTACAGGGACAGGGTCTCCCTGAAGCTATCTTT
TRBV10-1	NA	few	TRBJ2-3	CASLANAGERRDTQYF	TGCGCCAGCCTTGCCAACGCAGGTGAACGCAGAGATACGCAGTATTTT
TRBV21-1	NA	many	TRBJ1-5	CASAALGPQHF	TGTGCCAGCGCCGCTCTTGGGCCCCAGCATTTT
TRBV12-3/TRBV12-4	NA	NA	TRBJ2-7	CASSSPNSAYEQYF	TGTGCCAGCAGTTCCCCTAATTCTGCCTACGAGCAGTACTTT
TRBV4-1	TRBD2	NA	TRBJ2-2	CASSWTSGHTRELFF	TGCGCCAGCAGCTGGACTAGCGGGCACACCCGGGAACTGTTTTTT
TRBV4-1	NA	NA	TRBJ2-5	CASSRGWGEETRYF	TGCGCCAGCAGTCGTGGCTGGGGCGAGGAGACCCGGTACTTC
TRBV5-6	NA	many	TRBJ2-1	CASSLVSTPEQFF	TGTGCCAGCAGTTTAGTCTCCACGCCGGAGCAGTTCTTC
TRBV6-5	NA	NA	TRBJ2-7	CASSTRDVARGYYEQYF	TGTGCCAGCAGTACCCGTGACGTTGCGCGGGGCTACTACGAGCAGTATTTC
TRBV6-1	NA	NA	TRBJ1-1	CASSAMKQRNTEAFF	TGTGCCAGCAGCGCGATGAAACAGAGGAACACTGAAGCTTTCTTT
TRBV6-4	TRBD2	NA	TRBJ2-3	CARNAGDTDTHYF	TGTGCCAGGAATGCGGGAGACACAGATACGCACTATTTT
TRBV6-5	TRBD2	NA	TRBJ2-7	CASSRASGRTYEQYF	TGTGCCAGCAGTCGGGCTAGCGGGCGAACCTACGAGCAGTACTTC
TRBV6-1	TRBD2	NA	TRBJ2-3	CAISEDTGGADTQYF	TGTGCCATCAGTGAAGATACGGGAGGGGCTGATACGCAGTATTTT
TRBV14	NA	NA	TRBJ2-7	CASSQGKTGIPYEQYF	TGTGCCAGCAGCCAGGGCAAAACAGGGATCCCCTACGAGCAGTATTTC
TRBV29-1	NA	NA	TRBJ2-5	CCVDRDHQETQYF	TGCTGCGTCGACCGGGACCACCAAGAGACCCAGTACTTC
TRBV6-2/TRBV6-3	NA	NA	TRBJ2-3	CASRYNFGDTDMQYF	TGTGCCAGCAGATACAACTTCGGAGACACAGATATGCAGTATTTT
TRBV20-1	NA	NA	TRBJ2-3	CSARHGGIQTDTQYF	TGCAGTGCTAGACATGGGGGGATCCAGACAGATACGCAGTATTTT